These 17 T cell receptor beta chains were sequenced from one sample in a study of OX40 agonist ivuxolimab in advanced cancers. Assay used: immunoSEQ multiplex PCR; TCRdb lists only in-frame clones, some missing. The profile shows 75,000 to 100,000 clones, approximately 80% of them singletons. Specimen: CD4+ or CD8+ T cells sorted from blood, collected in a trial of the OX40 agonist ivuxolimab. The receptors were gathered from an adult with an advanced solid tumor such as melanoma, head and neck, liver or kidney cancer.

The chain uses TRBV13 and TRBJ2-3; 11 bases line up with TRBD2. Germline V gene lookup returns CDR1 PRHDT and CDR2 FYEKMQ (reference sequence). This CDR3 has 14 residues. The ends lost 5 bases at V and 4 bases at J; junction bases unmatched: 2. The CDR3 here is CASSPTSGADTQYF. The CDR3 nucleotides read TGTGCCAGCAGCCCGACTAGCGGGGCAGATACGCAGTATTTT.

This rearrangement joins TRBV18 to TRBJ1-2; D not resolved. V lost 1 base, J lost 2 bases, and 14 bases lay in between. Germline V lookup: CDR1 KGHSH, CDR2 LQKENI. The CDR3 is made up of 16 amino acids. CDR3 nucleotides: TGTGCCAGCTCACCACGTGCCCCCCCGGGCAACTATGGCTACACCTTC. Amino acids: CASSPRAPPGNYGYTF.

V is TRBV18 and J is TRBJ2-7, with 7 positions matching TRBD1. The germline V gene has CDR1 KGHSH and CDR2 LQKENI. This CDR3 region has 15 residues. J was trimmed by 3 bases and V by 2 bases; bases with no gene match: 7. The chain's CDR3 is CASSPSGAGGYEQYF. The DNA for the CDR3 is TGTGCCAGCTCACCATCCGGGGCAGGGGGCTACGAGCAGTACTTC.

The rearrangement joins TRBV18 to TRBJ2-7; possibly TRBD2 for D (7 bases). The germline gives CDR1 KGHSH, CDR2 LQKENI. Deletions cut 5 bases from V and 2 bases from J, with 19 bases between. The CDR3 is 16 amino acids. CDR3 bases: TGTGCCAGCTCAACCCTGGGGGGGGCACCAACCTACGAGCAGTACTTC. It specifies CASSTLGGAPTYEQYF.

This chain links TRBV5-6 with TRBJ1-2; possibly TRBD1 for D (5 bases). The germline V gene encodes CDR1 SGHDT and CDR2 YYEEEE. V was trimmed by 4 bases and J by 8 bases, leaving 18 bases between them. This CDR3 comprises 14 residues. CDR3 in amino acids: CASSADQGSGGYTF. CDR3 sequence (DNA): TGTGCCAGCAGCGCGGATCAGGGTAGCGGGGGCTACACCTTC.

The rearrangement links TRBV9 to TRBJ2-3; D call uncertain. Between the trimmed V and J ends, which lost 1 base and 6 bases, there was a span of 9 bases. CDR3 length: 13 residues. CDR1 and CDR2 (germline): SGDLS, YYNGEE. The CDR3 protein is CASSVFPDDTQYF. The CDR3 region has the DNA TGTGCCAGCAGCGTATTCCCTGACGATACGCAGTATTTT.

The chain couples TRBV7-8 to TRBJ2-1; 9 bases are a match to TRBD2. V gave up 3 bases and J gave up 5 bases; unmatched junction bases: 2. The germline CDR1 and CDR2 sequences are SGHVS and FQNEAQ. CDR3 length: 14 residues. This chain's CDR3 is CASSFRGRDNEQFF. In DNA, the CDR3 is TGTGCCAGCAGCTTTCGCGGGAGGGACAATGAGCAGTTCTTC. The full variable domain, its missing parts supplied by reference TRBV7-8 and TRBJ2-1, is GAGVSQSPRYKVAKRGQDVALRCDPISGHVSLFWYQQALGQGPEFLTYFQNEAQLDKSGLPSDRFFAERPEGSVSTLKIQRTQQEDSAVYLCASSFRGRDNEQFFGPGTRLTVL.

This sequence joins TRBV7-9 and TRBJ2-2, with D uncertain. This CDR3 contains 13 residues. V lost 1 base, J lost 5 bases, and 5 bases lay in between. Germline V gene data show CDR1 as SEHNR and CDR2 as FQNEAQ (reference sequence). The CDR3 region has the DNA TGTGCCAGCAGCTTAGATGGTACCGGGGAGCTGTTTTTT. Protein sequence: CASSLDGTGELFF.

V is TRBV6-1 and J is TRBJ2-3, with 8 bases fitting TRBD2. CDR1 and CDR2 from the germline V gene are MNHNS and SASEGT. The V gene end was trimmed by 4 bases and the J gene end by 1 base; junction bases not matched to a gene: 4. The CDR3 runs 15 residues. The CDR3 is CASSGAGAGTDTQYF. Written as DNA, the CDR3 is TGTGCCAGCAGTGGAGCGGGAGCGGGCACAGATACGCAGTATTTT.

The sample holds one count of this clone. V gene TRBV5-1 combines with J gene TRBJ2-1, with D perhaps TRBD2 (5 bases). Germline loops: CDR1 SGHRS, CDR2 YFSETQ. Trimming took 6 bases from V and 8 from J, leaving 18 bases between them. The CDR3 extends over 14 amino acids. This CDR3 reads CASKGFRDSDEQFF. The CDR3 nucleotides are TGCGCCAGCAAGGGCTTCCGGGATTCGGATGAGCAGTTCTTC.

The chain combines TRBV18 with TRBJ2-7; TRBD1 matches at 12 bases. The CDR3 is 15 amino acids. J lost 3 bases, V lost 4 bases, and 4 bases had no gene match. Per germline, CDR1 KGHSH and CDR2 LQKENI. The CDR3 DNA reads TGTGCCAGCTCACGGGGGACAGGGGGCGTCTACGAGCAGTACTTC. The encoded protein is CASSRGTGGVYEQYF.

In this sample, this clone turned up a few times. V and J are TRBV20-1 and TRBJ1-2; weak D call: TRBD1 (6 bases). The CDR3 has 11 amino acids. With 2 bases removed from V and 11 bases from J, the gap between germline ends came to 12 bases. The germline gives CDR1 DFQATT, CDR2 SNEGSKA (reference sequence). For the CDR3, the DNA is TGCAGTGCTAGAAGTTCGGGGGCGTACACCTTC. Protein sequence: CSARSSGAYTF.

The CDR3 sequence is CASSPRQGNEKLFF. DNA for the CDR3: TGTGCCAGCAGCCCCCGACAGGGTAATGAAAAACTGTTTTTT. The chain combines TRBV9 with TRBJ1-4; 7 nucleotides agree with TRBD1. Per the germline V gene, CDR1 is SGDLS and CDR2 is YYNGEE. This CDR3 has 14 residues. After removal of 4 bases from V and 4 bases from J, the junction contained 4 bases not matched to a gene.

This clone was seen just once. The chain joins TRBV7-9 to TRBJ1-1; no firm D call. Trimming stripped 5 bases from V and 6 bases from J, with 13 bases between. The CDR3 consists of 13 residues. Germline V CDR1 and CDR2: SEHNR, FQNEAQ (reference sequence). CDR3 nucleotides: TGTGCCAGCAGCCCGAGGTTAGGAGCTGAAGCTTTCTTT. This sequence encodes CASSPRLGAEAFF.

V is TRBV20-1 and J is TRBJ2-7; no reliable D call. The CDR3 is made up of 11 amino acids. Germline lookup yields CDR1 DFQATT and CDR2 SNEGSKA (reference sequence). V lost 6 bases, J lost 3 bases, and 9 bases lay in between. CDR3 region: CSATQDYEQYF. In DNA form, the CDR3 reads TGCAGTGCAACGCAGGACTACGAGCAGTACTTC.

The chain combines TRBV6-4 with TRBJ2-3; D not certain. V was trimmed by 0 bases and J by 0 bases, leaving 4 bases between them. CDR3 size: 14 residues. Germline CDR1 MRHNA, CDR2 SNTAGT. CDR3 sequence reads: CASSDSSSTDTQYF. In DNA form, the CDR3 reads TGTGCCAGCAGTGACTCATCTAGCACAGATACGCAGTATTTT.

In its sample, this clone was seen once. The V gene is TRBV5-1, the J gene TRBJ1-1, with TRBD1 matching over 9 bases. V shed 4 bases and J 12 bases; nucleotides not matched to a gene: 4. The germline gives CDR1 SGHRS, CDR2 YFSETQ. This CDR3 is built from 11 residues. This CDR3 reads CASSQGQGPFF. The CDR3 DNA sequence: TGCGCCAGCAGCCAGGGACAGGGCCCTTTCTTT.